This entry describes one T cell receptor (beta chain). With 60 Vbeta and 13 Jbeta primers, the PCR was carried out. The table came from immunoSEQ multiplex PCR; TCRdb's copy has only in-frame clones and leaves some out. The repertoire consists of some 100,000 clones, with 70% to 80% occurring once and the leading ten covering approximately 5%. V shed 2 bases and J shed 1 base, with 5 bases lying between them. The CDR3 spans 13 residues. The germline CDR1 and CDR2 sequences are GTSNPN and SVGIG (reference sequence). The data belong to a study of cytomegalovirus exposure and HLA in healthy donors. The sequence was obtained from a man aged 45-60 years in good health and CMV-seropositive. Source material: PBMCs. The rearrangement links TRBV30 to TRBJ2-2; D gene ambiguous. The chain's CDR3 is CAWSLGNTGELFF. CDR3 in DNA: TGTGCCTGGAGTCTCGGGAACACCGGGGAGCTGTTTTTT.